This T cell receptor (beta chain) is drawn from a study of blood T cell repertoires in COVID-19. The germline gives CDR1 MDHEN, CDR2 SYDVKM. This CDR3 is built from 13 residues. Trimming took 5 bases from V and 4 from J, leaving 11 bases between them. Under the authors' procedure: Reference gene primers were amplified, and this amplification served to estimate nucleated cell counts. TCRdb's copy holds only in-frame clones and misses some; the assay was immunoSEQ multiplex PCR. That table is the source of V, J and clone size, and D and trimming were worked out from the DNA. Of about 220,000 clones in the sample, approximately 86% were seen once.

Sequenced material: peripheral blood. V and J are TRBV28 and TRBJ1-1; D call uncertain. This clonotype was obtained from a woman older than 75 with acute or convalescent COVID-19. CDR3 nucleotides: TGTGCCAGCAGTCTCCGAGAGATCACTGAAGCTTTCTTT. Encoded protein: CASSLREITEAFF.